This is a list of T cell receptor beta chains from one sample in a study of shared clonotypes between healthy human individuals. Clones were read by immunoSEQ multiplex PCR, and TCRdb kept only the in-frame ones, dropping some. The sample contains 2 million to 2.5 million clones, just over 90% of which appear only once. The sample taken for sequencing was naive CD8+ T cells from PBMCs. These receptors all come from a man aged 18 to 30 in good health. Some clones in this sample may be carry-over from other donors' samples. The CDR3 runs from the conserved cysteine through the conserved F or W. Each record gives: V gene, CDR3 protein.

v_gene: TRBV5-1
CDR3aa: CASASSDRPSYEQYF

v_gene: TRBV7-9
CDR3aa: CASSLDVALGDYGYTF

v_gene: TRBV30
CDR3aa: CAWMTSYNSPLHF

v_gene: TRBV7-8
CDR3aa: CASSSWGTTREETQYF

v_gene: TRBV28
CDR3aa: CASSFLPGATDKPDTSGAAGAQYF

v_gene: TRBV9
CDR3aa: CASSVGAASNYGYTF

v_gene: TRBV4-1
CDR3aa: CASSLLPVRDVSKTQYF

v_gene: TRBV28
CDR3aa: CASSFSGIKTQYF

v_gene: TRBV4-1
CDR3aa: CASSQAALSSYEQYF

v_gene: TRBV28
CDR3aa: CATRDNEGQPQHF

v_gene: TRBV9
CDR3aa: CASSVHPTGSYEQYF

v_gene: TRBV7-9
CDR3aa: CASSLGLVGVETQYF

v_gene: TRBV19
CDR3aa: CASSIGQGSYEQYF

v_gene: TRBV19
CDR3aa: CASSILKGAYSNQPQHF

v_gene: TRBV28
CDR3aa: CASKSRVGGDRGYEQYF

v_gene: TRBV4-2
CDR3aa: CASSQEVWGSNQPQHF

v_gene: TRBV27
CDR3aa: CASSKGFQIYEQYF

v_gene: TRBV2
CDR3aa: CANWNRGTGELFF

v_gene: TRBV10-2
CDR3aa: CASSPGFTYNEQFF

v_gene: TRBV11-2
CDR3aa: CASSYPARDSPYEQYF

v_gene: TRBV27
CDR3aa: CASSLSHSYGYTF

v_gene: TRBV9
CDR3aa: CASSVAIGHSYEQYF

v_gene: TRBV6-1
CDR3aa: CASSARLYHEAFF

v_gene: TRBV19
CDR3aa: CASSIEAQANQPQHF

v_gene: TRBV27
CDR3aa: CASSPGTKNIQYF

v_gene: TRBV6-1
CDR3aa: CASTDSGQGNYGYTF

v_gene: TRBV2
CDR3aa: CASNLAEGTYHEQYF

v_gene: TRBV6-1
CDR3aa: CASSELYVTYEQYF

v_gene: TRBV2
CDR3aa: CASSEPGGRGEQYF

v_gene: TRBV4-2
CDR3aa: CASSQDESGASTDTQYF

v_gene: TRBV30
CDR3aa: CAWGGQNQPQHF

v_gene: TRBV29-1
CDR3aa: CSAEAPLDGYTF

v_gene: TRBV4-1
CDR3aa: CASSQDPLRSENTDTQYF

v_gene: TRBV10-3
CDR3aa: CAISEPGQGTYEQYF

v_gene: TRBV29-1
CDR3aa: CSVVFQWTGGYEQYF

v_gene: TRBV2
CDR3aa: CASSNRDYPYEQYF

v_gene: TRBV11-2
CDR3aa: CASSLGAGPYEQYF

v_gene: TRBV9
CDR3aa: CASSVREEGPYGYTF

v_gene: TRBV14
CDR3aa: CASSQAPTDPNYGYTF

v_gene: TRBV9
CDR3aa: CASSVKGFGTEAFF

v_gene: TRBV11-2
CDR3aa: CASSSGGNYGYTF